This T cell receptor beta chain was recovered during a study of CD8+ T cells in alopecia areata. Across the study: Tofacitinib administration to treated patients was oral, at 5 to 10 mg twice daily.

CDR1 and CDR2 from the germline V gene are SGHRS and YFSETQ. CDR3 size: 15 residues. The V segment lost 4 bases and the J segment 8 bases; nucleotides outside the gene matches: 7. Treatment denoted: oral pan-JAK inhibitor, 5-10 mg twice daily. Sorting of CD4+ and CD8+ T cells was performed on PBMCs. Extraction and reverse transcription of RNA yielded cDNA as the sequencing template. Repertoires were generated with immunoSEQ multiplex PCR, while TCRdb's copy carries only in-frame clones and drops some. This table holds around 120,000 clones, 60% to 65% found once. This material consisted of CD4+ T cells sorted from blood, taken at week 4, from a patient treated with tofacitinib. This sequence joins TRBV5-1 and TRBJ2-1; TRBD2 agrees at 12 bases. The source of this sequence is a human donor with alopecia areata. CDR3 protein: CASSPLAGGPHEQFF. Written as DNA, the CDR3 is TGCGCCAGCAGCCCTCTAGCGGGGGGGCCCCATGAGCAGTTCTTC.